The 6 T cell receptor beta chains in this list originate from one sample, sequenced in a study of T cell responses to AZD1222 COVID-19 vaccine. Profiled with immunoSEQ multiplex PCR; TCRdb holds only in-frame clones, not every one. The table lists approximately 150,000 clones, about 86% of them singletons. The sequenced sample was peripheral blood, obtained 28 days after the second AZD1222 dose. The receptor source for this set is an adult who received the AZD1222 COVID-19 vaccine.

The CDR3 region is CASSEEVIYGYTF. CDR3 DNA: TGTGCCAGCAGTGAAGAGGTTATCTATGGCTACACCTTC. This chain uses TRBV6-1 with TRBJ1-2; D gene uncertain. With 1 base removed from V and 4 bases from J, the gap between germline ends came to 7 bases. Germline V lookup: CDR1 MNHNS, CDR2 SASEGT. The CDR3 is made up of 13 amino acids.

The CDR3 region has the DNA TGTGCCAGTAGTCGCCGGACACCCGGGCGCACCGGGGAGCTGTTTTTT. It encodes CASSRRTPGRTGELFF. The V call is TRBV19, the J call TRBJ2-2; possible D gene TRBD1, 5 bases. Trimming stripped 5 bases from V and 4 bases from J, with 17 bases between. The germline V gene has CDR1 LNHDA and CDR2 SQIVND (reference sequence). The CDR3 contains 16 residues.

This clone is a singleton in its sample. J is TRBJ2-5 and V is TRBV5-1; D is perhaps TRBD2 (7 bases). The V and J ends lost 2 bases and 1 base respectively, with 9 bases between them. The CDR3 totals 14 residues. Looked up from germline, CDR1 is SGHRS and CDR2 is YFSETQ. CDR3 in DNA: TGCGCCAGCAGCTTCGGGGGGCCCCAAGAGACCCAGTACTTC. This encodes CASSFGGPQETQYF. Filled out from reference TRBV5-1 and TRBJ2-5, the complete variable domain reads KAGVTQTPRYLIKTRGQQVTLSCSPISGHRSVSWYQQTPGQGLQFLFEYFSETQRNKGNFPGRFSGRQFSNSRSEMNVSTLELGDSALYLCASSFGGPQETQYFGPGTRLLVL.

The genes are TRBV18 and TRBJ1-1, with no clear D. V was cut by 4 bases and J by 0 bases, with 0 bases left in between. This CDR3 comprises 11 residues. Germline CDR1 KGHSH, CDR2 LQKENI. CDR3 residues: CASSLNTEAFF. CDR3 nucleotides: TGTGCCAGCTCACTGAACACTGAAGCTTTCTTT.

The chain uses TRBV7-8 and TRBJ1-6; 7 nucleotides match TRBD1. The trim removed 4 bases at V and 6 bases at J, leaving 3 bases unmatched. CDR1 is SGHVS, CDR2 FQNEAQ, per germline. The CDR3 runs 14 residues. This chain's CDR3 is CASSSTGSNSPLHF. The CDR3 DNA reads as TGTGCCAGCAGCTCGACAGGGTCTAATTCACCCCTCCACTTT.

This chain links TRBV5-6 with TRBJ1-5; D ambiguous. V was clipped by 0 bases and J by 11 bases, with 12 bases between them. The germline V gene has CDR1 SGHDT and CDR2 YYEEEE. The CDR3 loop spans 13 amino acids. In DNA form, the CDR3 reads TGTGCCAGCAGCTTGGCGGGCGGCAGGTCCCAGCATTTT. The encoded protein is CASSLAGGRSQHF.